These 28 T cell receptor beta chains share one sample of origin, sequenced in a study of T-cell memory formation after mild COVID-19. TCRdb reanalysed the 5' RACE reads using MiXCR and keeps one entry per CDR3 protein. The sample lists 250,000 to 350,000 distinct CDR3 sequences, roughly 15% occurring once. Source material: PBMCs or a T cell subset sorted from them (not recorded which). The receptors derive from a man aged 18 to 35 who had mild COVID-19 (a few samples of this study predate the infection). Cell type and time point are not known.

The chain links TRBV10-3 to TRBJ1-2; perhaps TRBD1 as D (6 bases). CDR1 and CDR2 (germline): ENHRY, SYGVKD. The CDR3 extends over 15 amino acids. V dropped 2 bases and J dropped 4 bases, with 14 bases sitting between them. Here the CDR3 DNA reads TGTGCCATCAGTGAGACCGGTACAGGGAGCTATGGCTACACCTTC. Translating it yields CAISETGTGSYGYTF.

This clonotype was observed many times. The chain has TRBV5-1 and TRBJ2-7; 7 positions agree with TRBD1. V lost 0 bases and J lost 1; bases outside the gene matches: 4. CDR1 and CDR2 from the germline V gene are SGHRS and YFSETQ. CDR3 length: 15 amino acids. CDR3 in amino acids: CASSLERGLSYEQYF. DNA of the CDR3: TGCGCCAGCAGCTTGGAGAGGGGGCTTTCCTACGAGCAGTACTTC.

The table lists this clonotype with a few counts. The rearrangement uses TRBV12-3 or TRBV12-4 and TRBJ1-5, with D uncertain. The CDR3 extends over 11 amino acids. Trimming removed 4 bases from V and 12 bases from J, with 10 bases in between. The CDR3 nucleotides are TGTGCCAGCAGTTCAATTGGTGGCCAGCATTTT. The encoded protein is CASSSIGGQHF.

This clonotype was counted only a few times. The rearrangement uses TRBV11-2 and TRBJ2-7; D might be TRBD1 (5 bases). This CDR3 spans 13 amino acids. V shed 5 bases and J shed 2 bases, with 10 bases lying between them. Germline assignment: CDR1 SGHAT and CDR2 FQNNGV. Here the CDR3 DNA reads TGTGCCAGCAGCACACAGGCGACCTACGAGCAGTACTTC. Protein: CASSTQATYEQYF.

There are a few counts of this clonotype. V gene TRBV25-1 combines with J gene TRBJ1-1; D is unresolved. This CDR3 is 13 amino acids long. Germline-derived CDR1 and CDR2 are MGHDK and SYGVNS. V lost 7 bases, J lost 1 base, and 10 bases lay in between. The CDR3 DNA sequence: TGTGCCAGCACCCCGGGATCGAACACTGAAGCTTTCTTT. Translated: CASTPGSNTEAFF.

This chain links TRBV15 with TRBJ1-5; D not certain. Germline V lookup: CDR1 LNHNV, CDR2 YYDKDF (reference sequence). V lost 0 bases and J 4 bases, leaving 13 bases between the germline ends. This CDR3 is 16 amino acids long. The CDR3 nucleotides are TGTGCCACCAGCAGAGATCATGGAGGCTATAATCAGCCCCAGCATTTT. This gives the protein CATSRDHGGYNQPQHF.

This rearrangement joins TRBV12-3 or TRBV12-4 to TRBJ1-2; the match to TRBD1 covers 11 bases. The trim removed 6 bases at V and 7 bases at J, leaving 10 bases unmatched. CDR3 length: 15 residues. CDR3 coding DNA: TGTGCCAGCAGAAATACGGGACAGGGGGAAGGTGGCTACACCTTC. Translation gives CASRNTGQGEGGYTF.

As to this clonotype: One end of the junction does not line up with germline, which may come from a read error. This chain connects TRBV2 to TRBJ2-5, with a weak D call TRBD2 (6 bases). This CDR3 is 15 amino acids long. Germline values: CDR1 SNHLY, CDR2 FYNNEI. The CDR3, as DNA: TGTGCCTGCAGGAGGTCCGGGACTTTCCAAGAGACCCAGTACTTC. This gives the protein CACRRSGTFQETQYF.

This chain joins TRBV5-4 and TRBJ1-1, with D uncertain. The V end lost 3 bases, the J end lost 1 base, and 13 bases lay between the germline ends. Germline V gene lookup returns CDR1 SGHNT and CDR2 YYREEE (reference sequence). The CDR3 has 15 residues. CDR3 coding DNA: TGTGCCAGCAGCTCCACTATCGGCGGGAACACTGAAGCTTTCTTT. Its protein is CASSSTIGGNTEAFF.

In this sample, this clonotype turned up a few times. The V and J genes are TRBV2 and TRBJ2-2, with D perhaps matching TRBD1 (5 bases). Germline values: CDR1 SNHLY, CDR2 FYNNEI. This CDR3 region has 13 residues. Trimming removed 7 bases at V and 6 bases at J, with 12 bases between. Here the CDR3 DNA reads TGTGCCAGCACAGGTCAGGGTCCCGGGGAGCTGTTTTTT. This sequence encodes CASTGQGPGELFF.

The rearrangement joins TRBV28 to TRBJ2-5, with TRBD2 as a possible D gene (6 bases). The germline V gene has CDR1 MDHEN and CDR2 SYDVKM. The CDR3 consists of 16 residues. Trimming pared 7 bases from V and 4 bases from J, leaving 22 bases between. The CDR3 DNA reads TGTGCCAGCACCCCAGGAAGACTAGGGGTATCAGAGACCCAGTACTTC. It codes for CASTPGRLGVSETQYF.

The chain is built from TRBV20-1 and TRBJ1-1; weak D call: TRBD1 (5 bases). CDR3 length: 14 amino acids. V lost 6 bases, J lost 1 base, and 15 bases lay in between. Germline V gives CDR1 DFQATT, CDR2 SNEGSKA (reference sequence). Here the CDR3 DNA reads TGCAGTGCCCCGACCTGGGGGGGGAACACTGAAGCTTTCTTT. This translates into CSAPTWGGNTEAFF.

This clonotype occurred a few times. The CDR3 DNA sequence: TGTGCCAGCCTGAGGGGGAGGGTCAATGAGCAGTTCTTC. Its protein is CASLRGRVNEQFF. The chain couples TRBV6-5 to TRBJ2-1, with TRBD2 as a possible D gene (7 bases). Germline values: CDR1 MNHEY, CDR2 SVGAGI. V was trimmed by 8 bases and J by 6 bases, leaving 14 bases between them. The CDR3 totals 13 residues.

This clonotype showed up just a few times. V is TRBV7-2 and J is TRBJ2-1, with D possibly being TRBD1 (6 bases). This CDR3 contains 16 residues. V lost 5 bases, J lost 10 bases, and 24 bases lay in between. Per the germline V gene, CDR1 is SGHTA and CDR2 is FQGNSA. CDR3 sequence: CASSPRSKGGYREQFF. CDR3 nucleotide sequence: TGTGCCAGCAGCCCGCGTTCGAAAGGGGGATACAGGGAGCAGTTCTTC.

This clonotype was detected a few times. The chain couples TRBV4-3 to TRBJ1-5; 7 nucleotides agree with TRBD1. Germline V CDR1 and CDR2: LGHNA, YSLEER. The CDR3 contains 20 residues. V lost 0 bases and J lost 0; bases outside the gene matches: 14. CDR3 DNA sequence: TGCGCCAGCAGCCAAGACCCCCCCACAGGGGCGGCGGGTAGCAATCAGCCCCAGCATTTT. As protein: CASSQDPPTGAAGSNQPQHF.

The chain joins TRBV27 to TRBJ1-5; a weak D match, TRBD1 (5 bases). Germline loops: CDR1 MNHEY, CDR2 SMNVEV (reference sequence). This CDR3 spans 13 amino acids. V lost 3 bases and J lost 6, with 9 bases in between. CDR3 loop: CASSLRGSQPQHF. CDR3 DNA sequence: TGTGCCAGCAGTTTGCGGGGGTCTCAGCCCCAGCATTTT.

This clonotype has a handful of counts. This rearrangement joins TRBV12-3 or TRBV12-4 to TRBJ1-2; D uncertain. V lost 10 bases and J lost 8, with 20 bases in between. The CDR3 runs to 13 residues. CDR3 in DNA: TGTGCCACCAGACCGGGGATAGCTAACGGCTACACCTTC. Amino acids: CATRPGIANGYTF.

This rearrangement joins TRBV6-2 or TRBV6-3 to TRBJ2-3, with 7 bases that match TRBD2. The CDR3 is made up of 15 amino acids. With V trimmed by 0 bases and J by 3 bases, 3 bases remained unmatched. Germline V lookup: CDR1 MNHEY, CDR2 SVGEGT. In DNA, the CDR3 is TGTGCCAGCAGTTACTCAGCGGGGAGGACAGATACGCAGTATTTT. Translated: CASSYSAGRTDTQYF.

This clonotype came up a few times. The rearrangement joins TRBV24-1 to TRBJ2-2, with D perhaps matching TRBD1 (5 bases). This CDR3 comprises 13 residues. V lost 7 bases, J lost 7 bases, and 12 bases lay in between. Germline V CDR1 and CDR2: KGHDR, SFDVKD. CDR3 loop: CATRGVLRGELFF. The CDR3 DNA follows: TGTGCCACCAGAGGGGTTCTTCGCGGGGAGCTGTTTTTT.

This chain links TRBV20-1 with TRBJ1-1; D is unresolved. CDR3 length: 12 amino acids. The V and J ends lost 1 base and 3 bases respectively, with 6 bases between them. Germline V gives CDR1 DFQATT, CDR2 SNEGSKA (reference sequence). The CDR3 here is CSARGLYTEAFF. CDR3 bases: TGCAGTGCTAGAGGATTATACACTGAAGCTTTCTTT.

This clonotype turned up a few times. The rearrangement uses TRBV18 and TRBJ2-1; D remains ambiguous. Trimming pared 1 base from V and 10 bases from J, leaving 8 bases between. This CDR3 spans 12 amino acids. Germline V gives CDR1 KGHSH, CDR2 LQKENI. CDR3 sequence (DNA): TGTGCCAGCTCACCACGAAGTAGGGAGCAGTTCTTC. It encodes CASSPRSREQFF. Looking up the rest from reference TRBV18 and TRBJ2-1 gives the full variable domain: NAGVMQNPRHLVRRRGQEARLRCSPMKGHSHVYWYRQLPEEGLKFMVYLQKENIIDESGMPKERFSAEFPKEGPSILRIQQVVRGDSAAYFCASSPRSREQFFGPGTRLTVL.

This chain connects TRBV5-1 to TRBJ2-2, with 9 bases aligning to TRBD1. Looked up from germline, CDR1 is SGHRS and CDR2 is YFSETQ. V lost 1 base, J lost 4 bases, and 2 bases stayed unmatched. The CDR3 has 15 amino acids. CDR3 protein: CASSLMTGGTGELFF. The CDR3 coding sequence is TGCGCCAGCAGCTTGATGACAGGGGGCACCGGGGAGCTGTTTTTT.

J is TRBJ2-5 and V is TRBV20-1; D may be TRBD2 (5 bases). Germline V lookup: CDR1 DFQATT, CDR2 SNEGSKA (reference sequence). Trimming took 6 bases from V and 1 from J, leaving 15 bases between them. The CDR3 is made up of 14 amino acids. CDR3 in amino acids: CSAHPWGVQETQYF. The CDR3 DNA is TGCAGTGCCCACCCATGGGGAGTCCAAGAGACCCAGTACTTC.

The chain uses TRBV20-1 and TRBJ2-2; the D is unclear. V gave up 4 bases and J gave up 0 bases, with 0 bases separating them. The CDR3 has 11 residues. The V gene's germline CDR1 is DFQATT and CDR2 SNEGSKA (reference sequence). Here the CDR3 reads CSATNTGELFF. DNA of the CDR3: TGCAGTGCTACGAACACCGGGGAGCTGTTTTTT.

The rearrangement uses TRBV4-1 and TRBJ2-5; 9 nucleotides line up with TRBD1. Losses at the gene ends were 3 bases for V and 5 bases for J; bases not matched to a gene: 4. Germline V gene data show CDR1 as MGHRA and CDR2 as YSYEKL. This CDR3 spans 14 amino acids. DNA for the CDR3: TGCGCCAGCAGCCAGGGGACAGGGTCGGAGACCCAGTACTTC. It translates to CASSQGTGSETQYF.

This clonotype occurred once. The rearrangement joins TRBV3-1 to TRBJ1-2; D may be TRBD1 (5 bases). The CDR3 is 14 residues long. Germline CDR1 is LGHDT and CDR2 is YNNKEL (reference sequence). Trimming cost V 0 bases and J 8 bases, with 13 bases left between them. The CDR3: CASSQEPGLRGYTF. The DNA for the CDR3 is TGTGCCAGCAGCCAAGAACCAGGGTTGAGGGGCTACACCTTC.

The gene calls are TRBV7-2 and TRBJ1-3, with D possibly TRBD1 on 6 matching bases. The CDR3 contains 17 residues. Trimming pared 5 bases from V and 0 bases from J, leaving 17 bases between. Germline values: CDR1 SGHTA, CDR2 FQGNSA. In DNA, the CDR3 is TGTGCCAGCAGCGTGTGGGGGCGGCCTAGCTCTGGAAACACCATATATTTT. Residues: CASSVWGRPSSGNTIYF.

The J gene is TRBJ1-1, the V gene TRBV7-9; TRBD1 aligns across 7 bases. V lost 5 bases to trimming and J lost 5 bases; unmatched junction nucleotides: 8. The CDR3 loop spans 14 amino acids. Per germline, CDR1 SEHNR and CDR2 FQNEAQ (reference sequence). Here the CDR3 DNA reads TGTGCCAGCAGCCCTCGACAGGGTCGGACTGAAGCTTTCTTT. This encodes CASSPRQGRTEAFF.